This T cell receptor beta chain was obtained from a study of blood T cell repertoires in COVID-19. The CDR3 has 12 residues. The ends were cut back, 7 bases at V and 13 bases at J, with 18 bases in the middle. Germline loops: CDR1 MNHEY, CDR2 SVGAGI. In the original workflow: Reference gene primer amplification gave nucleated cell count estimates. Data came from immunoSEQ multiplex PCR; TCRdb stores just in-frame clones and leaves some out. From that table come the V and J calls and clone size; the DNA was used to work out D and trimming. The sample has about 79,000 clones; about 90% are singletons. The sample was peripheral blood. The receptor comes from a man between 45 and 60 years old with active COVID-19. The V and J genes are TRBV6-5 and TRBJ2-3; D may be TRBD2 (7 bases). The CDR3 region has the DNA TGTGCCAGCAAAAGTCGGGGGGCTATGGAGTATTTT. Translating gives CASKSRGAMEYF.